This T cell receptor beta chain was sequenced for a study of cytomegalovirus exposure and HLA in healthy donors. Primers: 60 Vbeta forward and 13 Jbeta reverse. The method was immunoSEQ multiplex PCR; TCRdb's version includes in-frame clones alone and lacks a portion of them. In the table there are around 140,000 clones, approximately 82% of which are singletons. Germline CDR1 LNHDA, CDR2 SQIVND (reference sequence). This CDR3 is built from 14 residues. As for this clone: At one end the junction does not follow the germline gene, possibly because of a read error.

This rearrangement joins TRBV19 to TRBJ2-5; 8 bases match TRBD1. Sequences were obtained from PBMCs. This sequence originates from a man aged 25 to 45 in good health and CMV-seropositive. The CDR3 is CASSKDRGQGTQYF. DNA of the CDR3: TGTGCCAGTAGTAAAGACAGGGGACAAGGGACCCAGTACTTC. Full variable domain (missing parts from reference TRBV19 and TRBJ2-5): DGGITQSPKYLFRKEGQNVTLSCEQNLNHDAMYWYRQDPGQGLRLIYYSQIVNDFQKGDIAEGYSVSREKKESFPLTVTSAQKNPTAFYLCASSKDRGQGTQYFGPGTRLLVL.